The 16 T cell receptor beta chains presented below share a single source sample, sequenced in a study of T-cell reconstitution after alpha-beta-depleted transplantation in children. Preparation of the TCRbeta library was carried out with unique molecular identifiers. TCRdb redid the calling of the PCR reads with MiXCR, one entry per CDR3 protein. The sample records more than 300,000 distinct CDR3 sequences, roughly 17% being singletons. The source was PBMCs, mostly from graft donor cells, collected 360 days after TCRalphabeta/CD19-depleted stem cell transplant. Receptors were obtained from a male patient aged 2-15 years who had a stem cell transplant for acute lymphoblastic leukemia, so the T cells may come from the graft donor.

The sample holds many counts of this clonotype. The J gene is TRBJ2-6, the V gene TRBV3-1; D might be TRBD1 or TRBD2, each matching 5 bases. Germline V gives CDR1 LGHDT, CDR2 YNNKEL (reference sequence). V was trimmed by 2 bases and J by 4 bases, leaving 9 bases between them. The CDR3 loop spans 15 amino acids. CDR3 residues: CASSQRGRGANVLTF. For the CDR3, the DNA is TGTGCCAGCAGCCAAAGGGGACGAGGGGCCAACGTCCTGACTTTC.

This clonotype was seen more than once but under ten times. CDR3 in amino acids: CASSPGSTVLYNEQFF. In nucleotides, the CDR3 is TGTGCCAGCAGCCCTGGCTCCACTGTTTTATACAATGAGCAGTTCTTC. This sequence joins TRBV6-2 or TRBV6-3 and TRBJ2-1, with D hard to call. Trimming cost V 6 bases and J 4 bases, with 19 bases left between them. The germline gives CDR1 MNHEY, CDR2 SVGEGT. The CDR3 contains 16 residues.

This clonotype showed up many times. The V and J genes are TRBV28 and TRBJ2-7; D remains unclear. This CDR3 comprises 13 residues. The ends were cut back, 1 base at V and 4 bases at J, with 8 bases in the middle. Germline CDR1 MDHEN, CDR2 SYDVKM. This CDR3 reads CASSLSSSYEQYF. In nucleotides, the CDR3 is TGTGCCAGCAGTTTATCCAGCAGTTACGAGCAGTACTTC.

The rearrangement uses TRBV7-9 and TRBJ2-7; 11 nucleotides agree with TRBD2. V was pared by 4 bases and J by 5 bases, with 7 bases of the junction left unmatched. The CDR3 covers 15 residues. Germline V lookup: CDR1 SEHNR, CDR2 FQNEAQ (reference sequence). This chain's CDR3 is CASSYYLAGGDEQYF. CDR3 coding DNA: TGTGCCAGCAGCTACTATCTAGCGGGAGGAGACGAGCAGTACTTC.

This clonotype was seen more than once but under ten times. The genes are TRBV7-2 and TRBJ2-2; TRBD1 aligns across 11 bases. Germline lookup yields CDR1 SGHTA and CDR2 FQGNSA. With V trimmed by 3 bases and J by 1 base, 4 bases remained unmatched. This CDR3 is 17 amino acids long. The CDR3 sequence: CASSLGQGVVNTGELFF. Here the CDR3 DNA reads TGTGCCAGCAGCTTGGGACAGGGGGTGGTGAACACCGGGGAGCTGTTTTTT.

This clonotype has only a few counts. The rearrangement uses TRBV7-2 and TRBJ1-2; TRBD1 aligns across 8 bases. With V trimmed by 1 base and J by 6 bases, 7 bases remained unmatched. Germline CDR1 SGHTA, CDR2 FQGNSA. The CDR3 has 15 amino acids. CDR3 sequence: CASSLVTQGGDGYTF. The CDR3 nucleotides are TGTGCCAGCAGCTTAGTAACACAGGGGGGCGATGGCTACACCTTC.

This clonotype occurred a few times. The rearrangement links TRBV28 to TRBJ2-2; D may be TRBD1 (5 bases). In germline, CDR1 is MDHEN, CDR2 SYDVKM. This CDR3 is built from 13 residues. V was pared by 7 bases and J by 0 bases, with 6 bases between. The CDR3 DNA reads TGTGCCAGCATAGGGGCGAACACCGGGGAGCTGTTTTTT. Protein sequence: CASIGANTGELFF.

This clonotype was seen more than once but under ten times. The CDR3 DNA is TGTGCCAGCAGTTATTTGGCAAGTACGATGGCCCAGTACTTC. Translation gives CASSYLASTMAQYF. J is TRBJ2-5 and V is TRBV6-2 or TRBV6-3; D uncertain. V was clipped by 3 bases and J by 9 bases, with 17 bases between them. This CDR3 contains 14 residues. Per the germline V gene, CDR1 is MNHEY and CDR2 is SVGEGT.

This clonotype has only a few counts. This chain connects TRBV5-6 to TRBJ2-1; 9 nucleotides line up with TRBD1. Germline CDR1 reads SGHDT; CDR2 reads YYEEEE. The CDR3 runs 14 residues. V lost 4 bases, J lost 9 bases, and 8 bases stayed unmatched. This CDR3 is CASSPGQGRGEQFF. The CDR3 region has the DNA TGTGCCAGCAGCCCGGGACAGGGAAGAGGTGAGCAGTTCTTC.

CDR3 amino acids: CASSQVSGRGSGELFF. In DNA, the CDR3 is TGCGCCAGCAGCCAAGTCAGCGGGAGGGGGTCCGGGGAGCTGTTTTTT. V gene TRBV4-3 combines with J gene TRBJ2-2, with TRBD2 matching 10 bases. Germline loops: CDR1 LGHNA, CDR2 YSLEER. The CDR3 totals 16 residues. V trimming: 1 base; J trimming: 6 bases; junction bases outside the gene matches: 5.

CDR3 DNA sequence: TGTGCCAGCAGTTTAACGACGACAGGCCTCCAAGAGACCCAGTACTTC. The encoded protein is CASSLTTTGLQETQYF. J is TRBJ2-5 and V is TRBV28, with a possible D match to TRBD1 (6 bases). The germline V gene encodes CDR1 MDHEN and CDR2 SYDVKM. The CDR3 consists of 16 residues. Trimming cost V 2 bases and J 1 base, with 14 bases left between them.

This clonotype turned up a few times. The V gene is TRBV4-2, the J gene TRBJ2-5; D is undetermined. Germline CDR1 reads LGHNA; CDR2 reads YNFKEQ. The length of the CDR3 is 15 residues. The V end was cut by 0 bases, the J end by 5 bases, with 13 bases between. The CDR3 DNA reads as TGTGCCAGCAGCCAAGAGGCTGGGCCTGGGGAGACCCAGTACTTC. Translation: CASSQEAGPGETQYF.

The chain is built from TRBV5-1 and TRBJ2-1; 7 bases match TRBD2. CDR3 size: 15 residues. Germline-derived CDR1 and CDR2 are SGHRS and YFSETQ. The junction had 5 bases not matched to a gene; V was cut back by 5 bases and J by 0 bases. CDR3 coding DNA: TGCGCCAGCAGGTATCGACTAGCCTCCTACAATGAGCAGTTCTTC. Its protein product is CASRYRLASYNEQFF.

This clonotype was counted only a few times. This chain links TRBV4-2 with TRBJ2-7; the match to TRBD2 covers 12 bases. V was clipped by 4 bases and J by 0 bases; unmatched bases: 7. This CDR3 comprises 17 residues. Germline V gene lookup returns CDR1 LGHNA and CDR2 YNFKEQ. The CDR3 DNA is TGTGCCAGCAGCCCAGCTGGACTAGCGGGAACCTCCTACGAGCAGTACTTC. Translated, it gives CASSPAGLAGTSYEQYF.

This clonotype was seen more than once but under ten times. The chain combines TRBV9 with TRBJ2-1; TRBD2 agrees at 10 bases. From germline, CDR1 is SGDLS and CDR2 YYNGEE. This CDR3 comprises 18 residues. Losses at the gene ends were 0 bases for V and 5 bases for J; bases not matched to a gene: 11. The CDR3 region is CASSVATPSGRIDNEQFF. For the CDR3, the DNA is TGTGCCAGCAGCGTAGCTACGCCTAGCGGGAGAATAGACAATGAGCAGTTCTTC.

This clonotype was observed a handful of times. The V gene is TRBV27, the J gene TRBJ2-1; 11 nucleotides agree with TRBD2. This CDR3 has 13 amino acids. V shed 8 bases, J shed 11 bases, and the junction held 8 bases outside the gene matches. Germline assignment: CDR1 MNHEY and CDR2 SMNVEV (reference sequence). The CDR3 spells CASLWLAGGQQFF. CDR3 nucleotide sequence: TGTGCCAGCCTCTGGCTAGCGGGAGGCCAGCAGTTCTTC.